The clone carrying this TCR beta chain showed up many times. Researchers prepared the TCRbeta library using unique molecular identifiers, the study reports. TCRdb itself ran the PCR reads through MiXCR, one entry per CDR3 protein. The data hold some 530,000 distinct CDR3 sequences, with around an eighth observed a single time. The data originate from a study of T-cell reconstitution after alpha-beta-depleted transplantation in children. This material consisted of PBMCs from the stem cell graft donor, taken from the stem cell graft. The clonotype originates from a human donor who donated a stem cell graft to a child with combined immunodeficiency.

The CDR3 loop reads CASSLASGVWNEQFF. The CDR3 nucleotides are TGTGCCAGCAGCTTGGCATCGGGAGTCTGGAATGAGCAGTTCTTC. V is TRBV5-6 and J is TRBJ2-1; D perhaps matches TRBD2 (6 bases). The CDR3 consists of 15 residues. Germline CDR1 is SGHDT and CDR2 is YYEEEE. The V and J ends lost 0 bases and 7 bases respectively, with 14 bases between them.